The 32 T cell receptor beta chains listed next were all sequenced from one sample in a study of blood T cell repertoires in COVID-19. This table comes from immunoSEQ multiplex PCR, and its TCRdb copy is limited to in-frame clones, with some not included. The table records around 470,000 clones, 90% of them present only once. Sequenced sample: PBMCs or T cells enriched from blood (not recorded which). These receptor sequences come from a man between 18 and 29 years old who had recovered from COVID-19.

This sequence joins TRBV2 and TRBJ2-4; maybe TRBD1 (8 bases). Trimming shortened V by 5 bases and J by 2 bases, and 13 bases separated the two germline ends. This CDR3 contains 15 residues. Germline values: CDR1 SNHLY, CDR2 FYNNEI. The chain's CDR3 is CASSTGGGPKNIQYF. As DNA, the CDR3 is TGTGCCAGCAGTACAGGGGGGGGACCCAAAAACATTCAGTACTTC. The variable domain in full, with the rest retrieved from reference TRBV2 and TRBJ2-4, is EPEVTQTPSHQVTQMGQEVILRCVPISNHLYFYWYRQILGQKVEFLVSFYNNEISEKSEIFDDQFSVERPDGSNFTLKIRSTKLEDSAMYFCASSTGGGPKNIQYFGAGTRLSVL.

In the case of this clone: Relative to the germline gene, one junction end is altered; a read error may explain this. This chain connects TRBV4-1 to TRBJ2-7; 10 nucleotides align to TRBD2. The CDR3 has 15 amino acids. Germline loops: CDR1 MGHRA, CDR2 YSYEKL. CDR3 DNA sequence: TGCGCCAGCAGCCACCCGGGACTAGCGCTCTACGCGCAGTACTTC. Translating gives CASSHPGLALYAQYF.

Remarks on this clone: Other DNA variants within this sample encode the same CDR3. The chain employs TRBV12-3 or TRBV12-4 and TRBJ1-5; D call uncertain. The CDR3 consists of 12 residues. Trimming took off 3 bases at V and 4 bases at J, with 4 bases between the two ends. The CDR3 DNA is TGTGCCAGCAGTTTGCGGAATCAGCCCCAGCATTTT. This codes for CASSLRNQPQHF.

This sequence joins TRBV14 and TRBJ1-1; 7 nucleotides agree with TRBD1. The CDR3 consists of 16 residues. J gave up 1 base and V 4 bases, and 9 bases lay outside the gene matches. The germline V gene encodes CDR1 SGHDN and CDR2 FVKESK. CDR3 sequence: CASSPQDRDRNTEAFF. In nucleotides, the CDR3 is TGTGCCAGCAGCCCGCAAGACAGGGACAGGAACACTGAAGCTTTCTTT.

The rearrangement links TRBV4-1 to TRBJ1-3; D is unresolved. CDR1 is MGHRA, CDR2 YSYEKL, per germline. V dropped 0 bases and J dropped 1 base, with 10 bases sitting between them. This CDR3 contains 16 residues. The CDR3 sequence is CASSQDPMTSGNTIYF. CDR3 nucleotides: TGCGCCAGCAGCCAAGATCCCATGACTTCTGGAAACACCATATATTTT.

The CDR3 loop is CASSLAGEKGYGYTF. The DNA of the CDR3 is TGTGCCAGCAGCTTAGCAGGGGAAAAAGGCTATGGCTACACCTTC. The gene calls are TRBV7-8 and TRBJ1-2; maybe TRBD1 (5 bases). This CDR3 region has 15 residues. CDR1 and CDR2 from the germline V gene are SGHVS and FQNEAQ. V gave up 0 bases and J gave up 4 bases, with 12 bases separating them.

This clone was counted a single time. V is TRBV5-1 and J is TRBJ1-5, with 10 positions matching TRBD1. This CDR3 is 15 amino acids long. Germline V lookup: CDR1 SGHRS, CDR2 YFSETQ. Trimming at V came to 6 bases and at J to 3 bases, leaving 6 bases not matched to a gene. The CDR3 loop reads CASTPTGGFNQPQHF. CDR3 DNA sequence: TGCGCCAGCACCCCGACAGGGGGCTTCAATCAGCCCCAGCATTTT.

This sequence joins TRBV19 and TRBJ1-2, with D possibly matching TRBD1 (6 bases). V was clipped by 0 bases and J by 8 bases, with 10 bases between them. The germline CDR1 and CDR2 sequences are LNHDA and SQIVND (reference sequence). The CDR3 is 13 amino acids. The CDR3 sequence: CASSIDQGLGYTF. CDR3 coding DNA: TGTGCCAGTAGTATAGATCAGGGGCTCGGCTACACCTTC.

This rearrangement joins TRBV7-8 to TRBJ1-6; 10 bases line up with TRBD1. The germline V gene encodes CDR1 SGHVS and CDR2 FQNEAQ. The CDR3 totals 18 residues. J lost 2 bases, V lost 5 bases, and 9 bases had no gene match. The CDR3 loop is CASSIRQTGGTYNSPLHF. The CDR3 DNA follows: TGTGCCAGCAGCATACGACAGACAGGGGGCACCTATAATTCACCCCTCCACTTT.

This clone was counted once. V usage is TRBV2 and J usage is TRBJ1-2; TRBD1 is a possible D gene (5 bases). V gave up 1 base and J gave up 5 bases, with 14 bases separating them. The CDR3 is 15 amino acids. Germline CDR1 is SNHLY and CDR2 is FYNNEI. The CDR3: CASSEVQQALYGYTF. The DNA of the CDR3 is TGTGCCAGCAGTGAAGTTCAACAGGCCCTGTATGGCTACACCTTC.

This clone was observed a handful of times. The rearrangement joins TRBV5-6 to TRBJ2-5, with D possibly matching TRBD2 (5 bases). The CDR3 runs to 14 residues. Germline V gives CDR1 SGHDT, CDR2 YYEEEE. Trimming left V 1 base short and J 2 bases short, with 9 bases between. The CDR3 coding sequence is TGTGCCAGCAGCTTGAATGAGCGGCAAGAGACCCAGTACTTC. Translated: CASSLNERQETQYF.

The chain joins TRBV14 to TRBJ1-2; D is perhaps TRBD1 (5 bases). V was clipped by 4 bases and J by 6 bases, with 18 bases between them. CDR3 length: 15 residues. Germline CDR1 reads SGHDN; CDR2 reads FVKESK. The CDR3 nucleotides are TGTGCCAGCAGCCGTCCGGGGGGGATCGGGAATGGCTACACCTTC. It codes for CASSRPGGIGNGYTF.

This rearrangement joins TRBV3-1 (or the pseudogene TRBV3-2) to TRBJ1-1; D unclear. The CDR3 sequence is 15 residues long. The V end was cut by 1 base, the J end by 9 bases, with 18 bases between. CDR1 is LGHDT, CDR2 YNNKEL, per germline (reference sequence). Written as DNA, the CDR3 is TGTGCCAGCAGCCAAGCACCTCGAGGCGCCAGACAAGCTTTCTTT. Its protein is CASSQAPRGARQAFF.

The rearrangement uses TRBV25-1 and TRBJ2-7; perhaps TRBD2 as D (5 bases). The CDR3 is 12 residues long. The germline V gene encodes CDR1 MGHDK and CDR2 SYGVNS. Trimming removed 6 bases at V and 2 bases at J, with 8 bases between. The CDR3 DNA sequence: TGTGCCAGCAGCCCCGGGACCTACGAGCAGTACTTC. Amino acids: CASSPGTYEQYF.

For this clone: Other nucleotide sequences from this sample produce the same CDR3. The V call is TRBV7-3, the J call TRBJ1-1; 7 positions match TRBD1. The CDR3 spans 13 residues. CDR1 is SGHTA and CDR2 is FQGTGA in the germline V gene. V was clipped by 5 bases and J by 3 bases; unmatched bases: 3. CDR3: CASSRDRDTEAFF. As DNA, the CDR3 is TGTGCCAGCAGCCGCGACAGGGACACTGAAGCTTTCTTT.

The V gene is TRBV24-1, the J gene TRBJ2-1, with 7 bases matching TRBD1. Germline CDR1 reads KGHDR; CDR2 reads SFDVKD. The CDR3 is 17 residues long. V gave up 3 bases and J gave up 0 bases; unmatched junction bases: 7. In DNA, the CDR3 is TGTGCCACCAGTGATGCTCCCAGACAGGGCTCCTACAATGAGCAGTTCTTC. Translated: CATSDAPRQGSYNEQFF.

The V gene is TRBV2, the J gene TRBJ2-3, with D perhaps matching TRBD2 (6 bases). The germline gives CDR1 SNHLY, CDR2 FYNNEI. This CDR3 is 14 amino acids long. The V end lost 6 bases, the J end lost 4 bases, and 14 bases lay between the germline ends. CDR3 coding DNA: TGTGCCAGCAGACCGGGACTTCAATCAGATACGCAGTATTTT. Protein sequence: CASRPGLQSDTQYF.

The chain is built from TRBV7-8 and TRBJ1-5; weak D call: TRBD1 (6 bases). Trimming removed 3 bases from V and 0 bases from J, with 18 bases in between. In germline, CDR1 is SGHVS, CDR2 FQNEAQ. The CDR3 is 18 amino acids. This chain's CDR3 is CASSFSLGQTNSNQPQHF. The CDR3 nucleotides read TGTGCCAGCAGCTTTTCTCTCGGACAGACGAATAGCAATCAGCCCCAGCATTTT.

This rearrangement joins TRBV27 to TRBJ1-6; D is uncertain. Germline CDR1 and CDR2: MNHEY and SMNVEV (reference sequence). This CDR3 is built from 17 residues. Trimming took off 6 bases at V and 3 bases at J, with 18 bases between the two ends. The CDR3, as DNA: TGTGCCAGCAGCTTTATCCCTCGACAACTCTATAATTCACCCCTCCACTTT. This translates into CASSFIPRQLYNSPLHF.

The V call is TRBV10-3, the J call TRBJ1-2; 7 bases map to TRBD1. V trimming: 4 bases; J trimming: 0 bases; junction bases outside the gene matches: 2. CDR1 is ENHRY and CDR2 is SYGVKD in the germline V gene. This CDR3 region has 14 residues. CDR3 DNA sequence: TGTGCCATCAGTGGGACAGGAGCTAACTATGGCTACACCTTC. It is translated as CAISGTGANYGYTF.

This clone was picked up many times. The chain links TRBV18 to TRBJ2-4; 12 nucleotides line up with TRBD2. The CDR3 length is 16 residues. The V gene end was trimmed by 1 base and the J gene end by 4 bases; junction bases not matched to a gene: 2. Germline CDR1 KGHSH, CDR2 LQKENI. The CDR3 spells CASSPRGLAGKNIQYF. The DNA for the CDR3 is TGTGCCAGCTCACCACGCGGACTAGCGGGGAAAAACATTCAGTACTTC.

The V gene is TRBV5-6, the J gene TRBJ1-1; D remains unclear. The V end was cut by 0 bases, the J end by 3 bases, with 9 bases between. Germline V gives CDR1 SGHDT, CDR2 YYEEEE. The CDR3 length is 14 residues. The CDR3 spells CASSLGASDTEAFF. The CDR3 DNA is TGTGCCAGCAGCTTGGGGGCATCCGACACTGAAGCTTTCTTT.

This sequence joins TRBV15 and TRBJ1-4, with D unclear. V lost 1 base and J 8 bases, leaving 8 bases between the germline ends. CDR1 and CDR2 from the germline V gene are LNHNV and YYDKDF (reference sequence). This CDR3 spans 13 amino acids. The CDR3 nucleotides read TGTGCCACCAGCAGAGGGCTTAAAGAAAAACTGTTTTTT. It is translated as CATSRGLKEKLFF.

V is TRBV11-2 and J is TRBJ2-1, with a weak D call TRBD1 (6 bases). The ends were cut back, 3 bases at V and 3 bases at J, with 9 bases in the middle. Per the germline V gene, CDR1 is SGHAT and CDR2 is FQNNGV. This CDR3 is 14 amino acids long. The CDR3, as DNA: TGTGCCAGCAGCTTGGGGACAATCTACAATGAGCAGTTCTTC. Translated: CASSLGTIYNEQFF.

This chain links TRBV2 with TRBJ2-7; weak D call: TRBD2 (5 bases). Trimming took off 4 bases at V and 4 bases at J, with 8 bases between the two ends. Germline-derived CDR1 and CDR2 are SNHLY and FYNNEI. The CDR3 totals 12 residues. CDR3 DNA sequence: TGTGCCAGCAGTGGGGAGCGGTACGAGCAGTACTTC. Its protein is CASSGERYEQYF.

This clone was seen a single time. The rearrangement uses TRBV5-1 and TRBJ2-2, with D maybe TRBD1 (5 bases). Germline V gene sequence: CDR1 SGHRS, CDR2 YFSETQ. V was clipped by 1 base and J by 2 bases, with 12 bases between them. The CDR3 has 16 amino acids. The CDR3 region is CASSLLGQGNTGELFF. The DNA for the CDR3 is TGCGCCAGCAGCTTGCTTGGGCAGGGAAACACCGGGGAGCTGTTTTTT.

The chain combines TRBV9 with TRBJ1-3; 7 nucleotides align to TRBD1. The CDR3 is made up of 17 amino acids. Germline CDR1 reads SGDLS; CDR2 reads YYNGEE. V lost 3 bases, J lost 1 base, and 10 bases stayed unmatched. The CDR3 spells CASSASGQIFSGNTIYF. In DNA form, the CDR3 reads TGTGCCAGCAGCGCCTCGGGACAGATATTTTCTGGAAACACCATATATTTT.

In its sample, this clone was seen once. The V gene is TRBV5-1, the J gene TRBJ1-4; D unresolved. The V end lost 2 bases, the J end lost 8 bases, and 10 bases lay between the germline ends. The germline V gene encodes CDR1 SGHRS and CDR2 YFSETQ. The CDR3 spans 13 residues. The CDR3 loop is CASSFNLEEKLFF. Here the CDR3 DNA reads TGCGCCAGCAGCTTCAATTTAGAAGAAAAACTGTTTTTT.

This clone occurred many times. This chain's CDR3 is CASSETIGYEQYF. As DNA, the CDR3 is TGTGCCAGCAGTGAGACTATTGGCTACGAGCAGTACTTC. The chain carries TRBV6-1 and TRBJ2-7, with a weak D call TRBD2 (5 bases). This CDR3 region has 13 residues. The germline V gene encodes CDR1 MNHNS and CDR2 SASEGT. Trimming took off 3 bases at V and 3 bases at J, with 9 bases between the two ends.

V and J are TRBV3-1 (or the pseudogene TRBV3-2) and TRBJ1-2; D not resolved. This CDR3 has 15 amino acids. V was trimmed by 1 base and J by 6 bases, leaving 15 bases between them. Germline assignment: CDR1 LGHDT and CDR2 YNNKEL (reference sequence). CDR3 in amino acids: CASSQALRSYDGYTF. The CDR3 bases are TGTGCCAGCAGCCAAGCCCTGCGGAGCTATGATGGCTACACCTTC.

The chain uses TRBV2 and TRBJ1-6; D is uncertain. V lost 6 bases and J lost 13, with 10 bases in between. Germline values: CDR1 SNHLY, CDR2 FYNNEI. The CDR3 extends over 11 amino acids. The CDR3 coding sequence is TGTGCCAGCAGCCCTGAGGTTCCCCTCCACTTT. Encoded protein: CASSPEVPLHF.

Written as DNA, the CDR3 is TGTGCCAGCAGTCCTCAGTCTTTCAATCAGCCCCAGCATTTT. This sequence encodes CASSPQSFNQPQHF. This chain connects TRBV7-9 to TRBJ1-5; no firm D call. Germline V lookup: CDR1 SEHNR, CDR2 FQNEAQ (reference sequence). The V end lost 6 bases, the J end lost 3 bases, and 12 bases lay between the germline ends. The CDR3 has 14 residues.